The clone carrying this T cell receptor beta chain has a handful of counts. Its cognate antigen is unknown. PCR used 60 Vbeta primers and 13 Jbeta primers. Source study methods: In a later analysis, 75 million to 85 million unique TCR beta chains included roughly 11 million shared by two or more donors. The data were produced by immunoSEQ multiplex PCR, yet TCRdb's version contains in-frame clones alone and is incomplete. V, J and clone size were drawn from that table, and D and trimming were deduced from the DNA. The sample has 95,000 to 130,000 clones, approximately 80% seen once; the top ten hold roughly 3.9%. This entry belongs to a study of cytomegalovirus exposure and HLA in healthy donors. The CDR3 runs to 13 residues. Germline CDR1 and CDR2: ENHRY and SYGVKD. Trimming took 0 bases from V and 10 from J; bases not matched to a gene: 1. Findings and limits, study-wide: Later examination showed HLA-associated TCR beta chains had greater clonal expansion than equally common others.

The source material was PBMCs. This TCR was sampled from a woman aged 30 to 39 in good health and CMV-seronegative. The chain links TRBV10-3 to TRBJ1-1; TRBD1 matches at 11 bases. In DNA, the CDR3 is TGTGCCATCAGTGAGTCGGACAGGGGGCGAGCTTTCTTT. Translation: CAISESDRGRAFF.